Following are 25 T cell receptor beta chains from one sample sequenced in a study of blood T cell repertoires in COVID-19 (dated by TCRdb to 2018 to 2021). Libraries were made using the immunoSEQ multiplex PCR assay. The immuneACCESS repertoire file appears here via TCRdb, limited to in-frame rearrangements. These files lack a portion of the clones; in checked studies, under half of the deficit traces to unresolved V genes, and the cause of the others is not known. The sample data list about 270,000 clones, and 80% to 90% of these were observed just once. Of the sample, 2.4% falls within the top ten clones. Sequenced material: PBMCs or T cells enriched from blood (not recorded which). These receptors all come from a young woman who had recovered from COVID-19.

The rearrangement uses TRBV7-9 and TRBJ2-1; TRBD2 agrees at 12 bases. The germline V gene has CDR1 SEHNR and CDR2 FQNEAQ (reference sequence). The CDR3 has 18 residues. Trimming cost V 1 base and J 6 bases; bases outside gene matches: 10. The DNA for the CDR3 is TGTGCCAGCAGCTTAGGAGGGCTAGCGGGGGGGCCGGGCAATGAGCAGTTCTTC. This encodes CASSLGGLAGGPGNEQFF.

The V gene is TRBV9, the J gene TRBJ1-2, with TRBD1 matching 7 bases. The CDR3 has 15 residues. Trimming cost V 0 bases and J 7 bases; bases outside gene matches: 9. The germline V gene encodes CDR1 SGDLS and CDR2 YYNGEE. The CDR3 region has the DNA TGTGCCAGCAGCGTAGGAGCAGGGGGTTCAAGTGGCTACACCTTC. This encodes CASSVGAGGSSGYTF.

This chain connects TRBV18 to TRBJ1-2; TRBD1 is a possible D gene (6 bases). Germline V gene data show CDR1 as KGHSH and CDR2 as LQKENI. This CDR3 region has 14 residues. The V and J ends lost 4 bases and 9 bases respectively, with 18 bases between them. CDR3 loop: CASSLNGQGMSYTF. CDR3 nucleotide sequence: TGTGCCAGCTCACTGAATGGGCAGGGGATGAGCTACACCTTC.

CDR3 amino acids: CASSLVVGGQETQYF. As DNA, the CDR3 is TGCGCCAGCAGCTTGGTTGTCGGGGGCCAAGAGACCCAGTACTTC. J is TRBJ2-5 and V is TRBV5-1; D possibly corresponds to TRBD2 (6 bases). Trimming left V 0 bases short and J 1 base short, with 10 bases between. The CDR3 totals 15 residues. Germline CDR1 is SGHRS and CDR2 is YFSETQ.

The chain has TRBV28 and TRBJ1-1; maybe TRBD1 (6 bases). Trimming stripped 6 bases from V and 8 bases from J, with 13 bases between. The CDR3 runs to 12 residues. Germline V CDR1 and CDR2: MDHEN, SYDVKM. The chain's CDR3 is CASRTRQAEAFF. Here the CDR3 DNA reads TGTGCCAGCAGGACCCGACAGGCAGAAGCTTTCTTT. The variable domain in full, completed from reference TRBV28 and TRBJ1-1, reads DVKVTQSSRYLVKRTGEKVFLECVQDMDHENMFWYRQDPGLGLRLIYFSYDVKMKEKGDIPEGYSVSREKKERFSLILESASTNQTSMYLCASRTRQAEAFFGQGTRLTVV.

The chain recombines TRBV28 with TRBJ1-6; 9 nucleotides match TRBD1. The CDR3 totals 14 residues. Germline V gene lookup returns CDR1 MDHEN and CDR2 SYDVKM. V lost 8 bases to trimming and J lost 7 bases; unmatched junction nucleotides: 6. The CDR3 protein is CASFDRGGNSPLHF. The CDR3 coding sequence is TGTGCCAGCTTTGACAGGGGGGGGAATTCACCCCTCCACTTT.

This chain links TRBV7-9 with TRBJ1-1; 8 nucleotides agree with TRBD1. The V gene's germline CDR1 is SEHNR and CDR2 FQNEAQ (reference sequence). The V gene end was trimmed by 5 bases and the J gene end by 12 bases; junction bases not matched to a gene: 11. This CDR3 has 13 residues. For the CDR3, the DNA is TGTGCCAGCAGCCCTCTCCGGGGACAGGAACCTTTCTTT. Its translation is CASSPLRGQEPFF.

Notes on this clone: Other nucleotide sequences from this sample produce the same CDR3. The rearrangement uses TRBV7-9 and TRBJ1-2; maybe TRBD1 (6 bases). The CDR3 extends over 14 amino acids. V was cut by 1 base and J by 0 bases, with 6 bases left in between. Germline assignment: CDR1 SEHNR and CDR2 FQNEAQ (reference sequence). This chain's CDR3 is CASSLDRANYGYTF. In DNA form, the CDR3 reads TGTGCCAGCAGCTTAGACAGGGCTAACTATGGCTACACCTTC.

The chain uses TRBV10-2 and TRBJ2-3, with 8 nucleotides matching TRBD1. CDR1 is WSHSY and CDR2 is SAAADI in the germline V gene. This CDR3 has 14 residues. V lost 10 bases, J lost 4 bases, and 10 bases stayed unmatched. The CDR3 spells CATLLGTGSDTQYF. As DNA, the CDR3 is TGCGCCACCCTGTTGGGGACAGGCTCAGATACGCAGTATTTT.

The gene calls are TRBV18 and TRBJ2-7; 7 positions match TRBD1. This CDR3 has 14 residues. Trimming at V came to 3 bases and at J to 2 bases, leaving 4 bases not matched to a gene. Looked up from germline, CDR1 is KGHSH and CDR2 is LQKENI. CDR3 sequence reads: CASSPGQPPYEQYF. In DNA, the CDR3 is TGTGCCAGCTCACCGGGACAGCCTCCCTACGAGCAGTACTTC.

This clone was recorded a few times. This chain connects TRBV11-2 to TRBJ1-2, with 7 bases aligning to TRBD1. The CDR3 sequence is 13 residues long. The trim removed 4 bases at V and 7 bases at J, leaving 6 bases unmatched. The germline V gene has CDR1 SGHAT and CDR2 FQNNGV. CDR3 nucleotides: TGTGCCAGCAGCTCGCAGGGGGAAAGTGGCTACACCTTC. Translation gives CASSSQGESGYTF.

This rearrangement joins TRBV2 to TRBJ1-2, with a possible D match to TRBD1 (6 bases). The CDR3 is 15 amino acids. Trimming removed 2 bases from V and 4 bases from J, with 14 bases in between. Per the germline V gene, CDR1 is SNHLY and CDR2 is FYNNEI. CDR3: CASSESGGAIYGYTF. The CDR3 DNA reads TGTGCCAGCAGTGAATCGGGGGGCGCGATCTATGGCTACACCTTC.

The chain employs TRBV5-1 and TRBJ1-6, with D perhaps matching TRBD1 (5 bases). Germline CDR1 SGHRS, CDR2 YFSETQ. The CDR3 runs to 16 residues. Trimming pared 4 bases from V and 4 bases from J, leaving 15 bases between. The DNA for the CDR3 is TGCGCCAGCAGCCCGGGGGACGGCAAGTATAATTCACCCCTCCACTTT. Protein: CASSPGDGKYNSPLHF.

The rearrangement joins TRBV28 to TRBJ2-3; possibly TRBD1 for D (5 bases). Trimming stripped 3 bases from V and 0 bases from J, with 10 bases between. Germline CDR1 MDHEN, CDR2 SYDVKM. The CDR3 runs to 15 residues. CDR3 sequence reads: CASSFVGDSTDTQYF. The DNA for the CDR3 is TGTGCCAGCAGTTTCGTAGGGGATAGCACAGATACGCAGTATTTT.

V gene TRBV4-1 combines with J gene TRBJ2-7; 9 bases align to TRBD2. CDR3 size: 16 residues. CDR1 and CDR2 (germline): MGHRA, YSYEKL. V shed 0 bases and J 5 bases; nucleotides not matched to a gene: 8. The CDR3 sequence is CASSQDPRSGGNEQYF. CDR3 nucleotide sequence: TGCGCCAGCAGCCAAGATCCCCGGAGCGGGGGGAACGAGCAGTACTTC.

The rearrangement joins TRBV19 to TRBJ2-7, with 9 bases lining up with TRBD1. This CDR3 contains 14 residues. Losses at the gene ends were 3 bases for V and 4 bases for J; bases not matched to a gene: 4. Per germline, CDR1 LNHDA and CDR2 SQIVND (reference sequence). CDR3 residues: CASSIAQGAYEQYF. CDR3 nucleotides: TGTGCCAGTAGTATCGCACAGGGGGCTTACGAGCAGTACTTC.

The CDR3 loop reads CASIGNAHNSPLHF. The CDR3 nucleotides are TGTGCCAGCATCGGGAATGCCCATAATTCACCCCTCCACTTT. This sequence joins TRBV6-5 and TRBJ1-6; D not certain. This CDR3 contains 14 residues. V was shortened by 7 bases and J by 5 bases, with 12 bases between the two germline ends. Germline CDR1 MNHEY, CDR2 SVGAGI.

The chain is built from TRBV6-6 and TRBJ2-3; D gene unclear. Per the germline V gene, CDR1 is MNHNY and CDR2 is SVGAGI (reference sequence). CDR3 size: 11 residues. V was shortened by 7 bases and J by 7 bases, with 9 bases between the two germline ends. CDR3 sequence (DNA): TGTGCCAGCACCCACACGAATACGCAGTATTTT. Translated: CASTHTNTQYF.

The gene calls are TRBV21-1 and TRBJ2-5; the table's D gene call, TRBD2, was not cross checked with the DNA. TRBV21-1 is reported as a pseudogene. The CDR3 is 11 amino acids. CDR3 coding DNA: TGTGCCAGCAGCAATATCCAGACCCAGTACTTC. Protein: CASSNIQTQYF.

Turning to this clone: This same CDR3 is encoded by further DNA sequences in the sample. The chain uses TRBV5-1 and TRBJ1-1; 7 nucleotides align to TRBD1. The CDR3 covers 14 residues. The V segment lost 0 bases and the J segment 2 bases; nucleotides outside the gene matches: 1. CDR1 SGHRS and CDR2 YFSETQ come from the germline V gene. The CDR3 loop is CASSLGGGNTEAFF. The CDR3 coding sequence is TGCGCCAGCAGCTTGGGAGGGGGCAACACTGAAGCTTTCTTT.

This chain uses TRBV12-3 or TRBV12-4 with TRBJ1-2; possibly TRBD1 for D (6 bases). The length of the CDR3 is 13 residues. V was clipped by 7 bases and J by 6 bases, with 15 bases between them. The CDR3 is CASNEGVLDGYTF. In nucleotides, the CDR3 is TGTGCCAGCAACGAGGGGGTTCTTGATGGCTACACCTTC.

The chain combines TRBV23-1 with TRBJ1-2, with D uncertain. TRBV23-1 qualifies as an ORF whose function is uncertain. The CDR3 covers 14 residues. V lost 6 bases, J lost 3 bases, and 14 bases lay in between. The CDR3 DNA sequence: TGCGCCAGCAGCCCGGAGCCAACTGACTATGGCTACACCTTC. Its translation is CASSPEPTDYGYTF.

This chain joins TRBV9 and TRBJ2-1; no firm D call. CDR3 length equals 13 residues. Per germline, CDR1 SGDLS and CDR2 YYNGEE. Trimming cost V 0 bases and J 3 bases, with 4 bases left between them. The CDR3 protein is CASSVDGYNEQFF. The CDR3 coding sequence is TGTGCCAGCAGCGTAGACGGCTACAATGAGCAGTTCTTC.

This chain uses TRBV3-1 (or the pseudogene TRBV3-2) with TRBJ2-7, with 10 bases matching TRBD2. J lost 8 bases, V lost 0 bases, and 7 bases had no gene match. CDR3 length: 15 amino acids. Looked up from germline, CDR1 is LGHDT and CDR2 is YNNKEL (reference sequence). The chain's CDR3 is CASSQDRVTSGQQYF. The CDR3 DNA reads as TGTGCCAGCAGCCAAGATCGGGTGACTAGCGGGCAGCAGTACTTC.

This rearrangement joins TRBV5-5 to TRBJ1-2; 10 nucleotides line up with TRBD1. J was trimmed by 7 bases and V by 1 base; bases with no gene match: 7. The CDR3 totals 15 residues. Germline V gives CDR1 SGHKS, CDR2 YYEKEE (reference sequence). The CDR3, as DNA: TGTGCCAGCAGCTTGTTCGACAGGGGGCAGGGTGGCTACACCTTC. Translated, it gives CASSLFDRGQGGYTF.